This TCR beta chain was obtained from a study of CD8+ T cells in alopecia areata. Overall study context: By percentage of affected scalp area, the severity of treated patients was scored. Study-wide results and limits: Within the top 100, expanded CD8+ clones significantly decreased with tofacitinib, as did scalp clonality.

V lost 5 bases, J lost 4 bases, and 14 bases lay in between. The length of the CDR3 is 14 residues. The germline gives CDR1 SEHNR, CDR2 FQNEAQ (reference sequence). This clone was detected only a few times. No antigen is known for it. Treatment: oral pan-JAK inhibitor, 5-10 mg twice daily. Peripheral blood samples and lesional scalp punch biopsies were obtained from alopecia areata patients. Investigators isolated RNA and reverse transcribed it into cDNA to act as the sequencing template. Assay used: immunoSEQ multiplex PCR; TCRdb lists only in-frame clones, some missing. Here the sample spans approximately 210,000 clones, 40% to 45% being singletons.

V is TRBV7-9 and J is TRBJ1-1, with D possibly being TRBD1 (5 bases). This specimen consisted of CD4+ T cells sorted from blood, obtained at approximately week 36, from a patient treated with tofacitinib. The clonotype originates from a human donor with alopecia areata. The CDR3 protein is CASSPDRISTEAFF. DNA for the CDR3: TGTGCCAGCAGCCCTGACAGAATCTCCACTGAAGCTTTCTTT. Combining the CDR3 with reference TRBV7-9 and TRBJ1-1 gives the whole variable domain DTGVSQNPRHKITKRGQNVTFRCDPISEHNRLYWYRQTLGQGPEFLTYFQNEAQLEKSRLLSDRFSAERPKGSFSTLEIQRTEQGDSAMYLCASSPDRISTEAFFGQGTRLTVV.